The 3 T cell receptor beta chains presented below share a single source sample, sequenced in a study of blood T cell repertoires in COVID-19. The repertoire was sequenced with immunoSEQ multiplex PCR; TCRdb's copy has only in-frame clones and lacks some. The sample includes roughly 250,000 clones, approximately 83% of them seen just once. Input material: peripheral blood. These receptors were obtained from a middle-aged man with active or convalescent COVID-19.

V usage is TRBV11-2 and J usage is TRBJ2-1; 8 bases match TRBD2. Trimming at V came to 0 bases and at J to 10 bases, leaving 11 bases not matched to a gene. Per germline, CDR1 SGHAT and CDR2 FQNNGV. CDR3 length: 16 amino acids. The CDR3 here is CASSLDPVAGRSEQFF. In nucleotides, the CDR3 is TGTGCCAGCAGCTTAGATCCAGTAGCGGGACGAAGCGAGCAGTTCTTC.

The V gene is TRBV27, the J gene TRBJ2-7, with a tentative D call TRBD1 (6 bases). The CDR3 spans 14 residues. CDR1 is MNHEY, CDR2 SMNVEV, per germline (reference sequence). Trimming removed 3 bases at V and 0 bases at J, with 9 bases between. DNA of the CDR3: TGTGCCAGCAGTTTCAAAGGGGGCTCCTACGAGCAGTACTTC. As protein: CASSFKGGSYEQYF.

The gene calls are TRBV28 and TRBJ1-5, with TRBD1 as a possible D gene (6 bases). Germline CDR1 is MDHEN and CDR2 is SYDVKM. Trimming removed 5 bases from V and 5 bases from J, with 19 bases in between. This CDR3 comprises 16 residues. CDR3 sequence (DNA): TGTGCCAGCAGTCGCCTTGGGGGGGGCAGGGATCAGCCCCAGCATTTT. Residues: CASSRLGGGRDQPQHF.